These T cell receptor beta chains were read from a single sample in a study of CD8 T cells in Susac syndrome. TCRdb itself ran the immunoSEQ multiplex PCR reads through MiXCR, one entry per CDR3 protein. This sample yields approximately 80,000 distinct CDR3 sequences, of which roughly 95% are seen a single time; about 0.47% belongs to the top ten. Sequences were obtained from CD8+ T cells from PBMCs. These receptors were obtained from a human donor with Susac syndrome. The CDR3 runs from the conserved cysteine through the conserved F or W. D genes are given only for firm matches. The size of a clone is reported for some rows only, either as once, few or many, or as a class for expanded clones.

d_call	clone_size	v_call	j_call	cdr3_aa	cdr3_nt
TRBD1	NA	TRBV27	TRBJ2-5	CASSLRDRGRGQETQYF	TGTGCCAGCAGTTTGCGGGACAGGGGTCGAGGACAAGAGACCCAGTACTTC
NA	NA	TRBV12-5	TRBJ2-5	CASGTGETQYF	TGTGCTAGTGGTACCGGAGAGACCCAGTACTTC
NA	NA	TRBV5-6	TRBJ2-5	CASSLVQGRNLYQETQYF	TGTGCCAGCAGCTTGGTCCAGGGTAGGAACTTGTACCAAGAGACCCAGTACTTC
NA	NA	TRBV28	TRBJ2-3	CASSPGLQLSTQYF	TGTGCCAGCAGCCCGGGACTCCAACTGAGTACGCAGTATTTT
NA	NA	TRBV29-1	TRBJ2-1	CSVEGQTNEQFF	TGCAGCGTTGAAGGGCAGACGAATGAGCAGTTCTTC
TRBD1	NA	TRBV6-5	TRBJ2-7	CASSYGQGPSYEQYF	TGTGCCAGCAGTTACGGACAGGGTCCATCCTACGAGCAGTACTTC
TRBD1	NA	TRBV18	TRBJ2-7	CASSHQDRVYEQYF	TGTGCCAGCTCACACCAGGACAGGGTCTACGAGCAGTACTTC
TRBD1	once	TRBV29-1	TRBJ2-5	CSAWGQGAWETQYF	TGCAGCGCTTGGGGACAGGGGGCTTGGGAGACCCAGTACTTC
TRBD2	NA	TRBV20-1	TRBJ2-4	CSARDLGGAKNIQYF	TGCAGTGCTAGAGATTTGGGGGGGGCCAAAAACATTCAGTACTTC
NA	NA	TRBV27	TRBJ1-5	CASSSRLSNQPQHF	TGTGCCAGCAGTTCCCGACTTAGCAATCAGCCCCAGCATTTT
NA	NA	TRBV16	TRBJ1-6	CASSHGQLNNSPLHF	TGTGCCAGCAGCCACGGACAGTTAAATAATTCACCCCTCCACTTT
NA	NA	TRBV27	TRBJ2-2	CASRPLPGELFF	TGTGCCAGCAGACCCCTTCCCGGGGAGCTGTTTTTT
TRBD1	once	TRBV7-9	TRBJ1-2	CASSSTGGNGYTF	TGTGCCAGCAGCTCGACAGGGGGCAATGGCTACACCTTC
NA	few	TRBV6-2/TRBV6-3	TRBJ2-7	CASSSGGGSYEQYF	TGTGCCAGCAGCTCCGGAGGCGGGTCCTACGAGCAGTACTTC
NA	NA	TRBV9	TRBJ2-2	CASTLGATGELFF	TGTGCCAGCACCCTAGGGGCCACCGGGGAGCTGTTTTTT
TRBD2	NA	TRBV3-1	TRBJ2-3	CASSQGISGGTDTQYF	TGTGCCAGCAGCCAAGGAATTAGCGGGGGCACAGATACGCAGTATTTT
TRBD1	once	TRBV19	TRBJ1-2	CASRKDTGVRYGYTF	TGTGCCAGTAGGAAAGATACAGGGGTTCGGTATGGCTACACCTTC
NA	NA	TRBV12-3/TRBV12-4	TRBJ1-2	CASSPKDKQYGYTF	TGTGCCAGCAGTCCTAAGGACAAGCAATATGGCTACACCTTC
NA	NA	TRBV12-3/TRBV12-4	TRBJ2-3	CASRRDQRVGTDTQYF	TGTGCCAGCAGAAGGGACCAGCGGGTGGGCACAGATACGCAGTATTTT
TRBD2	NA	TRBV9	TRBJ2-2	CASSVAGLGTGELFF	TGTGCCAGCAGCGTCGCGGGACTAGGGACCGGGGAGCTGTTTTTT
NA	NA	TRBV12-5	TRBJ1-4	CASGLVLTREKLFF	TGTGCTAGTGGTTTGGTACTAACGAGGGAAAAACTGTTTTTT
NA	NA	TRBV7-3	TRBJ2-2	CASSLNPGRTTGELFF	TGTGCCAGCAGCCTGAATCCGGGACGGACCACCGGGGAGCTGTTTTTT
NA	NA	TRBV10-2	TRBJ2-7	CASSEFWGSKDEQYF	TGCGCCAGCAGTGAGTTTTGGGGCTCCAAGGACGAGCAGTACTTC
TRBD1	NA	TRBV11-1	TRBJ2-5	CASSPGTGGQTQYF	TGTGCCAGCAGTCCCGGGACAGGGGGGCAGACCCAGTACTTC
NA	NA	TRBV29-1	TRBJ2-2	CSVVLLNTGELFF	TGCAGCGTTGTGCTTTTGAACACCGGGGAGCTGTTTTTT
NA	NA	TRBV13	TRBJ1-1	CASSPLGGGNTEAFF	TGTGCCAGCAGCCCCCTCGGGGGGGGGAACACTGAAGCTTTCTTT
NA	NA	TRBV7-9	TRBJ1-4	CASSSGVTGGFLFF	TGTGCCAGCAGCTCCGGAGTGACAGGAGGGTTTTTGTTTTTT
NA	NA	TRBV27	TRBJ1-5	CAAGLYHQPQHF	TGTGCCGCGGGACTCTACCATCAGCCCCAGCATTTT
NA	NA	TRBV29-1	TRBJ2-2	CSVVLGAGELFF	TGCAGCGTTGTTTTGGGGGCCGGCGAGCTGTTTTTT
NA	NA	TRBV6-5	TRBJ2-1	CASSYSYSYSYNEQFF	TGTGCCAGCAGTTACTCGTACAGTTACTCCTACAATGAGCAGTTCTTC
NA	NA	TRBV28	TRBJ2-7	CASSLLEGLLYEQYF	TGTGCCAGCAGTTTATTAGAGGGGCTACTCTACGAGCAGTACTTC
TRBD1	NA	TRBV9	TRBJ2-7	CASSPAGTGPYEQYF	TGTGCCAGCAGCCCCGCCGGGACAGGGCCCTACGAGCAGTACTTC
TRBD1	NA	TRBV10-3	TRBJ2-7	CAIFSDRAYEQYF	TGTGCCATCTTCTCGGACAGGGCCTACGAGCAGTACTTC
TRBD1	once	TRBV9	TRBJ2-2	CASSVARDRANTGELFF	TGTGCCAGCAGTGTAGCGCGGGACAGGGCGAACACCGGGGAGCTGTTTTTT
NA	NA	TRBV7-2	TRBJ2-2	CASSPGGTGELFF	TGTGCCAGCAGCCCTGGGGGCACCGGGGAGCTGTTTTTT